These T cell receptor beta chains were read from a single sample in a study of blood T cell repertoires in COVID-19. Sequencing was performed with immunoSEQ multiplex PCR; in TCRdb, only in-frame clones are kept and a portion is missing. The sample includes 150,000 to 190,000 clones, roughly four fifths of them seen just once. The sample was peripheral blood. These receptors originate from a woman of 80 years or more with acute or convalescent COVID-19. Each CDR3 is given with its conserved first and last residue. Each record gives: clone size, V gene, J gene, D gene, CDR3 protein, CDR3 DNA. A D gene is named only where the DNA matches it firmly. The size of a clone is reported for some rows only, either as once, few or many, or as a class for expanded clones.

clone_size: -
v_call: TRBV3-1/TRBV3-2
j_call: TRBJ2-1
d_call: -
cdr3_aa: CASSPLAGGSSYNEQFF
cdr3_nt: TGTGCCAGCAGCCCTCTGGCGGGTGGAAGCTCCTACAATGAGCAGTTCTTC

clone_size: -
v_call: TRBV19
j_call: TRBJ1-5
d_call: -
cdr3_aa: CASSYQGGNSNQPQHF
cdr3_nt: TGTGCCAGTAGTTACCAAGGAGGGAATAGCAATCAGCCCCAGCATTTT

clone_size: -
v_call: TRBV11-2
j_call: TRBJ1-2
d_call: -
cdr3_aa: CASSLHRQAGQSF
cdr3_nt: TGTGCCAGCAGCCTCCACAGACAAGCCGGCCAATCCTTC

clone_size: -
v_call: TRBV10-1
j_call: TRBJ1-6
d_call: TRBD1
cdr3_aa: CASRLITRGQNNSPLHF
cdr3_nt: TGCGCCAGCAGACTTATCACTAGGGGGCAGAATAATTCACCCCTCCACTTT

clone_size: -
v_call: TRBV29-1
j_call: TRBJ2-3
d_call: -
cdr3_aa: CSVRRGTPTDTQYF
cdr3_nt: TGCAGCGTTCGCCGGGGGACCCCCACAGATACGCAGTATTTT

clone_size: once
v_call: TRBV25-1
j_call: TRBJ1-2
d_call: TRBD1
cdr3_aa: CASSETGVNYGYTF
cdr3_nt: TGTGCCAGCAGTGAGACAGGGGTCAACTATGGCTACACCTTC

clone_size: -
v_call: TRBV24-1
j_call: TRBJ1-5
d_call: -
cdr3_aa: CATSSGGHQPQHF
cdr3_nt: TGTGCCACCAGCTCGGGAGGCCATCAGCCCCAGCATTTT

clone_size: -
v_call: TRBV12-3/TRBV12-4
j_call: TRBJ1-5
d_call: -
cdr3_aa: CASSLTGDQPQHF
cdr3_nt: TGTGCCAGCAGTTTAACGGGTGATCAGCCCCAGCATTTT

clone_size: -
v_call: TRBV2
j_call: TRBJ2-1
d_call: TRBD2
cdr3_aa: CASSASGGYNEQFF
cdr3_nt: TGTGCCAGCAGTGCGTCGGGGGGGTACAATGAGCAGTTCTTC

clone_size: -
v_call: TRBV7-3
j_call: TRBJ1-1
d_call: TRBD1
cdr3_aa: CASSFLAGTGGNTEAFF
cdr3_nt: TGTGCCAGCAGCTTCCTCGCCGGGACAGGGGGGAACACTGAAGCTTTCTTT

clone_size: -
v_call: TRBV7-2
j_call: TRBJ2-3
d_call: TRBD2
cdr3_aa: CASRWRGGTDTQYF
cdr3_nt: TGTGCCAGCAGGTGGCGGGGGGGCACAGATACGCAGTATTTT

clone_size: -
v_call: TRBV6-6
j_call: TRBJ1-1
d_call: TRBD1
cdr3_aa: CASRGTGIGTEAFF
cdr3_nt: TGTGCCAGCAGGGGGACAGGGATAGGTACTGAAGCTTTCTTT

clone_size: -
v_call: TRBV7-2
j_call: TRBJ1-5
d_call: -
cdr3_aa: CASSLVPRAAGPQHF
cdr3_nt: TGTGCCAGCAGCTTAGTCCCCAGAGCTGCGGGGCCCCAGCATTTT

clone_size: -
v_call: TRBV6-4
j_call: TRBJ2-1
d_call: TRBD2
cdr3_aa: CASSDLTSGGANEQFF
cdr3_nt: TGTGCCAGCAGTGACCTCACTAGCGGGGGGGCCAATGAGCAGTTCTTC

clone_size: -
v_call: TRBV29-1
j_call: TRBJ1-2
d_call: -
cdr3_aa: CSVTDSNFNYGYTF
cdr3_nt: TGCAGCGTTACCGACAGCAACTTTAACTATGGCTACACCTTC

clone_size: -
v_call: TRBV7-9
j_call: TRBJ1-5
d_call: TRBD1
cdr3_aa: CASSFPGTGVQPQHF
cdr3_nt: TGTGCCAGCAGCTTCCCCGGGACAGGGGTTCAGCCCCAGCATTTT

clone_size: few
v_call: TRBV2
j_call: TRBJ2-4
d_call: TRBD1
cdr3_aa: CASSERQGVFIQYF
cdr3_nt: TGTGCCAGCAGTGAGCGACAGGGAGTTTTCATTCAGTACTTC

clone_size: -
v_call: TRBV20-1
j_call: TRBJ1-1
d_call: -
cdr3_aa: CSASQEAEAFF
cdr3_nt: TGCAGTGCTAGTCAGGAGGCTGAAGCTTTCTTT

clone_size: -
v_call: TRBV5-1
j_call: TRBJ1-2
d_call: TRBD1
cdr3_aa: CASSSGQVYGYTF
cdr3_nt: TGCGCCAGCAGCTCGGGACAGGTCTATGGCTACACCTTC

clone_size: -
v_call: TRBV5-6
j_call: TRBJ1-6
d_call: -
cdr3_aa: CASSLEFRGNSPLHF
cdr3_nt: TGTGCCAGCAGCTTGGAGTTCAGGGGTAATTCACCCCTCCACTTT

clone_size: once
v_call: TRBV4-2
j_call: TRBJ2-5
d_call: -
cdr3_aa: CASSQAQQETQYF
cdr3_nt: TGTGCCAGCAGCCAAGCACAGCAAGAGACCCAGTACTTC